This T cell receptor beta chain was profiled in a study of cytomegalovirus exposure and HLA in healthy donors. Study-wide results and limits: Earlier results showed most TCR beta V segments being productive about 87% or about 30% of the time.

A single count supports this clone. Its antigen remains unidentified. The germline V gene encodes CDR1 MNHEY and CDR2 SMNVEV (reference sequence). CDR3 length: 20 amino acids. Trimming took 5 bases from V and 0 from J; bases not matched to a gene: 16. Amplification used 60 Vbeta primers and 13 Jbeta primers. TCRdb keeps only in-frame clones here, not all; method: immunoSEQ multiplex PCR. This table holds under 200,000 clones, around 81% found once. The rearrangement joins TRBV27 to TRBJ1-5, with 10 bases matching TRBD1. The clonotype was recovered from a woman under 40 in good health and CMV-seropositive. What was sequenced was PBMCs. The CDR3 is CASSISLPGQGLRSNQPQHF. The CDR3 nucleotides read TGTGCCAGCAGTATCTCCCTGCCGGGACAGGGGTTACGTAGCAATCAGCCCCAGCATTTT.